The 15 T cell receptor beta chains below all came from one sample that was sequenced in a study of OX40 agonist ivuxolimab in advanced cancers. Data came from immunoSEQ multiplex PCR; TCRdb stores just in-frame clones and leaves some out. Here the sample spans tens of thousands of clones, around 90% being singletons. The source was CD4+ or CD8+ T cells sorted from blood, collected in a trial of the OX40 agonist ivuxolimab. The receptors stem from an adult with an advanced solid tumor such as melanoma, head and neck, liver or kidney cancer.

V usage is TRBV27 and J usage is TRBJ2-1, with D tentatively TRBD1 (5 bases). The V gene's germline CDR1 is MNHEY and CDR2 SMNVEV (reference sequence). The ends were cut back, 3 bases at V and 7 bases at J, with 16 bases in the middle. The CDR3 spans 15 residues. CDR3 region: CASSFPTARRNEQFF. For the CDR3, the DNA is TGTGCCAGCAGTTTCCCGACAGCGCGGCGGAATGAGCAGTTCTTC.

This chain links TRBV28 with TRBJ2-7; 7 bases line up with TRBD1. J gave up 1 base and V 4 bases, and 10 bases lay outside the gene matches. The CDR3 totals 16 residues. CDR1 and CDR2 from the germline V gene are MDHEN and SYDVKM. CDR3 in DNA: TGTGCCAGCAGTTCACACTCCGGGACAGCTTCCTACGAGCAGTACTTC. Protein sequence: CASSSHSGTASYEQYF.

This clone was observed once. The chain employs TRBV11-2 and TRBJ2-3, with 11 bases identical to TRBD2. CDR3 length: 16 residues. From germline, CDR1 is SGHAT and CDR2 FQNNGV. V lost 5 bases and J lost 5; bases outside the gene matches: 9. CDR3 region: CASSRMTSGVVDTQYF. The CDR3 DNA sequence: TGTGCCAGCAGCCGGATGACTAGCGGGGTCGTAGATACGCAGTATTTT.

This clone was seen only once. The V gene is TRBV19, the J gene TRBJ2-3, with D possibly being TRBD2 (6 bases). Germline-derived CDR1 and CDR2 are LNHDA and SQIVND (reference sequence). The CDR3 is made up of 16 amino acids. V was trimmed by 3 bases and J by 3 bases, leaving 16 bases between them. CDR3 sequence: CASSMLPGSETDTQYF. The CDR3, as DNA: TGTGCCAGTAGTATGTTACCCGGGAGTGAAACAGATACGCAGTATTTT.

The rearrangement uses TRBV4-3 and TRBJ1-5; D unclear. The V end lost 0 bases, the J end lost 9 bases, and 9 bases lay between the germline ends. Per germline, CDR1 LGHNA and CDR2 YSLEER. There are 13 residues in the CDR3. The DNA of the CDR3 is TGCGCCAGCAGCCAAGATAGGACTTGGCCCCAGCATTTT. This sequence encodes CASSQDRTWPQHF.

The rearrangement links TRBV2 to TRBJ2-7; D may be TRBD1 (6 bases). Per the germline V gene, CDR1 is SNHLY and CDR2 is FYNNEI. The V end lost 3 bases, the J end lost 3 bases, and 18 bases lay between the germline ends. The CDR3 covers 16 residues. Here the CDR3 DNA reads TGTGCCAGCAGTGAGTCGGTTAATGTAGGGGGCTACGAGCAGTACTTC. This codes for CASSESVNVGGYEQYF. Full variable domain (remainder filled in from reference TRBV2 and TRBJ2-7): EPEVTQTPSHQVTQMGQEVILRCVPISNHLYFYWYRQILGQKVEFLVSFYNNEISEKSEIFDDQFSVERPDGSNFTLKIRSTKLEDSAMYFCASSESVNVGGYEQYFGPGTRLTVT.

For this clone: The sample has other DNA sequences that encode this CDR3 too. The chain has TRBV4-3 and TRBJ2-1; D is uncertain. The CDR3 totals 15 residues. V was clipped by 1 base and J by 1 base, with 8 bases between them. The germline CDR1 and CDR2 sequences are LGHNA and YSLEER. The CDR3 DNA sequence: TGCGCCAGCAGCCAAGTAGAAAGTTCCTACAATGAGCAGTTCTTC. Translating gives CASSQVESSYNEQFF.

The V and J genes are TRBV7-9 and TRBJ1-1; no clear D gene. V gave up 0 bases and J gave up 4 bases, with 9 bases separating them. Germline-derived CDR1 and CDR2 are SEHNR and FQNEAQ (reference sequence). The CDR3 has 14 amino acids. The DNA of the CDR3 is TGTGCCAGCAGCTTAGCGCCGAGTACCACTGAAGCTTTCTTT. This encodes CASSLAPSTTEAFF.

This chain joins TRBV2 and TRBJ1-2; 7 bases agree with TRBD1. Germline V lookup: CDR1 SNHLY, CDR2 FYNNEI. J lost 4 bases, V lost 4 bases, and 6 bases had no gene match. This CDR3 comprises 14 residues. The CDR3 here is CASSGQGLFYGYTF. The CDR3 nucleotides read TGTGCCAGCAGTGGACAGGGACTGTTCTATGGCTACACCTTC.

The chain carries TRBV5-4 and TRBJ2-5; the D is unclear. The V gene lost 2 bases and the J gene lost 1 base, with 0 bases spanning the gap. Germline loops: CDR1 SGHNT, CDR2 YYREEE (reference sequence). This CDR3 comprises 11 residues. CDR3 sequence: CASSFQETQYF. CDR3 nucleotide sequence: TGTGCCAGCAGCTTCCAAGAGACCCAGTACTTC.

The gene calls are TRBV19 and TRBJ1-3, with D uncertain. CDR1 is LNHDA and CDR2 is SQIVND in the germline V gene (reference sequence). V lost 7 bases, J lost 0 bases, and 10 bases lay in between. The CDR3 contains 14 residues. CDR3 sequence reads: CASISFFSGNTIYF. DNA for the CDR3: TGTGCCAGTATTTCCTTCTTCTCTGGAAACACCATATATTTT.

The V gene is TRBV19, the J gene TRBJ2-2; no reliable D call. The germline V gene has CDR1 LNHDA and CDR2 SQIVND (reference sequence). This CDR3 is 14 amino acids long. V lost 0 bases to trimming and J lost 6 bases, with 8 bases between them. The CDR3 DNA follows: TGTGCCAGTAGTATAGATCTAGAGTCCGGGGAGCTGTTTTTT. Translation: CASSIDLESGELFF.

The chain joins TRBV6-1 to TRBJ1-2; no reliable D call. This CDR3 has 15 residues. In germline, CDR1 is MNHNS, CDR2 SASEGT. V lost 0 bases and J 3 bases, leaving 11 bases between the germline ends. In DNA, the CDR3 is TGTGCCAGCAGTGAAGCGGTCGTTCGGCACTATGGCTACACCTTC. Its protein product is CASSEAVVRHYGYTF.

This clone was seen just once. V usage is TRBV28 and J usage is TRBJ1-3; no clear D gene. In germline, CDR1 is MDHEN, CDR2 SYDVKM. V shed 2 bases and J shed 0 bases, with 20 bases lying between them. This CDR3 is built from 19 residues. This CDR3 is CASSLGLEDGFYSGNTIYF. The CDR3 coding sequence is TGTGCCAGCAGTTTAGGCCTAGAGGACGGGTTCTACTCTGGAAACACCATATATTTT.

This chain connects TRBV6-6 to TRBJ1-1, with 8 bases aligning to TRBD1. This CDR3 has 15 amino acids. Germline lookup yields CDR1 MNHNY and CDR2 SVGAGI (reference sequence). V lost 0 bases to trimming and J lost 1 base; unmatched junction nucleotides: 1. The CDR3 nucleotides are TGTGCCAGCAGTTACTCGACAGGGGCGAACACTGAAGCTTTCTTT. This sequence encodes CASSYSTGANTEAFF.